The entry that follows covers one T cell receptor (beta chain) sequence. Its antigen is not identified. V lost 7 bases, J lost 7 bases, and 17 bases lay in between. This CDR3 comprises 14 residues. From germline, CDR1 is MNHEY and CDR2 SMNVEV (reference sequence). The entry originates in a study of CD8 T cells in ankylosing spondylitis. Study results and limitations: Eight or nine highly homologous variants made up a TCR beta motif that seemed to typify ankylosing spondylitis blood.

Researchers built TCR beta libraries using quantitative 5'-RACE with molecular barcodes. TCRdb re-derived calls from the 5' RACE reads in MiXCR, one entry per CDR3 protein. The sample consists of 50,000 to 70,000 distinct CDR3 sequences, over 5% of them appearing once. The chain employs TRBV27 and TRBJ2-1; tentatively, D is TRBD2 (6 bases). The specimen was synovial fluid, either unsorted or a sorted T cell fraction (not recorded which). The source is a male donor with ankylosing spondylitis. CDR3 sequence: CASTAGRAGNEQFF. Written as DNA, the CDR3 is TGTGCCAGCACGGCGGGAAGGGCTGGGAATGAGCAGTTCTTC.